This paragraph reports one T cell receptor (beta chain). Its cognate antigen is unknown. This sample was included in a study of OX40 agonist ivuxolimab in advanced cancers. Turning to the study itself: Participants could have had prior anti-PD-1, anti-PD-L1 or anti-CTLA-4 therapy, and roughly 39% had some. General observations from the study: The mean number of expanded clones was higher in CD8+ T cells than in CD4+. Some nonresponders also had low normalized T-cell clonal expansion.

Libraries were prepared by immunoSEQ multiplex PCR; TCRdb keeps only in-frame clonotypes and omits some of them. The data show about 76,000 clones, around 86% seen once. CDR1 and CDR2 from the germline V gene are MDHEN and SYDVKM. The germline V and J ends were trimmed by 4 bases and 4 bases, with 19 bases remaining between them. The length of the CDR3 is 16 residues. Sequencing used CD4+ or CD8+ T cells sorted from blood, obtained in a trial of the OX40 agonist ivuxolimab. This TCR derives from an adult with an advanced solid tumor such as melanoma, head and neck, liver or kidney cancer. The genes are TRBV28 and TRBJ1-2; a weak D match, TRBD1 (6 bases). CDR3 residues: CASSSAADRRSYGYTF. As DNA, the CDR3 is TGTGCCAGCAGTTCGGCGGCTGACAGGCGGAGCTATGGCTACACCTTC.